A single sample is the source of the 17 T cell receptor beta chains below, sequenced in a study of blood T cells in healthy people across ages (dated by TCRdb to 2014 to 2015). Library method: 5' RACE. Instrument on record: Illumina HiSeq 2500. A second PCR of about 7 to 12 cycles was performed with a sample-barcoded 5' primer and a J-beta primer mix. The raw public data were reprocessed by TCRdb itself: fastp quality trimming at Q25, MiXCR clonotype calling, in-frame beta chains only. Each entry is one CDR3 protein sequence, shown with its most common DNA and genes. For this sample there are about 640,000 distinct CDR3 sequences; about 30% appear just once. About a sixth of the sample is taken by the ten largest. Sequenced: blood. The source of these receptors is an elderly woman in good health.

This rearrangement joins TRBV7-9 to TRBJ2-1; 8 nucleotides match TRBD2. Germline CDR1 is SEHNR and CDR2 is FQNEAQ (reference sequence). V was pared by 4 bases and J by 3 bases, with 2 bases of the junction left unmatched. CDR3 size: 14 residues. The CDR3 nucleotides are TGTGCCAGCAGCTGGAGCGGGAGCTACAATGAGCAGTTCTTC. Its protein product is CASSWSGSYNEQFF.

This sequence joins TRBV29-1 and TRBJ2-6; D might be TRBD1 (6 bases). Between the trimmed V and J ends, which lost 7 bases and 9 bases, there was a span of 19 bases. There are 14 residues in the CDR3. From germline, CDR1 is SQVTM and CDR2 ANQGSEA. The CDR3 reads CSARGSSEVNVLTF. The CDR3 DNA reads TGCAGCGCGAGGGGGAGCTCTGAGGTCAACGTCCTGACTTTC. Full variable domain (rest looked up from reference TRBV29-1 and TRBJ2-6): SAVISQKPSRDICQRGTSLTIQCQVDSQVTMMFWYRQQPGQSLTLIATANQGSEATYESGFVIDKFPISRPNLTFSTLTVSNMSPEDSSIYLCSARGSSEVNVLTFGAGSRLTVL.

The table lists this clonotype with many counts. This rearrangement joins TRBV7-9 to TRBJ1-5; 7 bases are shared with TRBD1. Germline-derived CDR1 and CDR2 are SEHNR and FQNEAQ (reference sequence). The CDR3 length is 14 residues. V gave up 5 bases and J gave up 4 bases; unmatched junction bases: 5. The CDR3 region is CASSPRGRNQPQHF. The CDR3 coding sequence is TGTGCCAGCAGCCCTAGGGGGCGAAATCAGCCCCAGCATTTT.

The V gene is TRBV28, the J gene TRBJ1-2; 10 positions agree with TRBD1. With 6 bases clipped from V and 7 bases from J, the junction kept 8 bases outside the gene matches. The CDR3 has 14 amino acids. Germline V gene lookup returns CDR1 MDHEN and CDR2 SYDVKM. The chain's CDR3 is CASSPTGGAGGYTF. As DNA, the CDR3 is TGTGCCAGCAGCCCGACAGGGGGCGCGGGTGGCTACACCTTC.

This clonotype has a count of ten or more. The DNA for the CDR3 is TGCAGTGCTAGACGGGCCGGGGACAGTCAAGAGACCCAGTACTTC. It is translated as CSARRAGDSQETQYF. The J gene is TRBJ2-5, the V gene TRBV20-1, with 7 bases matching TRBD1. This CDR3 has 15 amino acids. V shed 2 bases and J 2 bases; nucleotides not matched to a gene: 8. Looked up from germline, CDR1 is DFQATT and CDR2 is SNEGSKA (reference sequence).

Ten or more counts support this clonotype. J is TRBJ2-1 and V is TRBV9; 8 nucleotides match TRBD2. The V and J ends lost 6 bases and 6 bases, in that order; junction bases with no gene match: 8. The CDR3 is made up of 14 amino acids. CDR1 is SGDLS, CDR2 YYNGEE, per germline. The CDR3 DNA reads TGTGCCAGCATGTCCCCCGGGGGGGGCAATGAGCAGTTCTTC. This translates into CASMSPGGGNEQFF. The full variable domain, its missing parts supplied by reference TRBV9 and TRBJ2-1, is DSGVTQTPKHLITATGQRVTLRCSPRSGDLSVYWYQQSLDQGLQFLIQYYNGEERAKGNILERFSAQQFPDLHSELNLSSLELGDSALYFCASMSPGGGNEQFFGPGTRLTVL.

This clonotype was seen many times. This chain uses TRBV6-2 or TRBV6-3 with TRBJ2-7; D not certain. The CDR3 contains 11 residues. CDR1 is MNHEY and CDR2 is SVGEGT in the germline V gene. V shed 5 bases and J shed 7 bases, with 9 bases lying between them. CDR3: CASSLHLEQYF. Written as DNA, the CDR3 is TGTGCCAGCAGTCTGCATTTGGAGCAGTACTTC.

In its sample, this clonotype was seen many times. The chain couples TRBV27 to TRBJ2-1; D may match TRBD1 or TRBD2 (6 bases each). Germline CDR1 and CDR2: MNHEY and SMNVEV (reference sequence). CDR3 size: 16 residues. Trimming took 5 bases from V and 0 from J, leaving 14 bases between them. CDR3 DNA: TGTGCCAGCAGTGGAGGGGACACAGACTCCTACAATGAGCAGTTCTTC. It encodes CASSGGDTDSYNEQFF.

The V call is TRBV24-1, the J call TRBJ2-3, with D maybe TRBD1 (7 bases). Trimming left V 7 bases short and J 4 bases short, with 17 bases between. Germline CDR1 KGHDR, CDR2 SFDVKD. CDR3 length: 15 amino acids. CDR3 loop: CATRRPGGNADTQYF. Written as DNA, the CDR3 is TGTGCCACCAGGAGGCCAGGGGGGAACGCAGATACGCAGTATTTT.

Notes on this clonotype: Because it lacks the conserved phenylalanine or tryptophan at the end, this CDR3 is likely a read error. No DNA is shown, since the ends of the CDR3 on it are uncertain; the CDR3 is the one TCRdb lists. The V gene is TRBV29-1, the J gene TRBJ2-3; the table calls TRBD2, which could not be checked here. A total of 16 residues make up the CDR3, ends included. Germline CDR1 is SQVTM and CDR2 is ANQGSEA. CDR3: CSARKLAGSSTDTQYC.

Of note for this clonotype: A read error may explain this, as a much larger clone is one base away. V and J are TRBV11-3 and TRBJ2-1; tentative D call: TRBD2 (6 bases). CDR3 size: 12 residues. Germline CDR1 and CDR2: SGHNT and YENEEA. CDR3 region: CASSGGYNEQLF. CDR3 bases: TGTGCCAGCAGCGGGGGGTACAATGAGCAGTTATTC.

V and J are TRBV4-1 and TRBJ1-3; D is ambiguous. Germline V gives CDR1 MGHRA, CDR2 YSYEKL. Trimming took off 7 bases at V and 3 bases at J, with 16 bases between the two ends. The CDR3 length is 15 residues. The CDR3: CASTLEEGSGNTIYF. The DNA for the CDR3 is TGCGCCAGCACCCTCGAGGAGGGTAGTGGAAACACCATATATTTT.

To note about this clonotype: The junction departs from germline at one end; a sequencing error may be responsible. V gene TRBV12-3 or TRBV12-4 combines with J gene TRBJ1-6; D remains ambiguous. CDR3 length: 14 residues. CDR3 region: CTSSLRTGDSPLHF. CDR3 DNA: TGTACCAGTAGCCTTCGGACCGGGGATTCACCCCTCCACTTT.

About this clonotype: This may come from a read error, since a much larger clone is one base off. This chain connects TRBV20-1 to TRBJ2-7; 9 bases map to TRBD2. With V trimmed by 3 bases and J by 7 bases, 13 bases remained unmatched. The CDR3 has 15 amino acids. Per the germline V gene, CDR1 is DFQATT and CDR2 is SNEGSKA (reference sequence). CDR3 DNA: TGCAGTGCTAGGCTGGGCAAGCGGGGGGCCGGTGAGCAGTACTTC. Its protein is CSARLGKRGAGEQYF.

This clonotype showed up many times. The gene calls are TRBV5-1 and TRBJ1-2; possibly TRBD1 for D (5 bases). The ends were cut back, 1 base at V and 6 bases at J, with 10 bases in the middle. The CDR3 consists of 13 residues. Germline CDR1 reads SGHRS; CDR2 reads YFSETQ. In DNA, the CDR3 is TGCGCCAGCAGCTTGAATCGGGGGAATGGCTACACCTTC. Residues: CASSLNRGNGYTF.

As for this clonotype: One end of the junction varies from germline; a read error may be responsible. This chain links TRBV6-1 with TRBJ1-2; 7 nucleotides match TRBD1. Germline V gives CDR1 MNHNS, CDR2 SASEGT. CDR3 length equals 14 residues. The CDR3 region is CASTGTVSNYDYTF. Here the CDR3 DNA reads TGTGCCAGCACCGGGACAGTGTCCAACTATGACTACACCTTC.

This clonotype appeared many times. The chain couples TRBV12-3 or TRBV12-4 to TRBJ1-2; D is ambiguous. With 6 bases removed from V and 5 bases from J, the gap between germline ends came to 16 bases. The CDR3 runs to 14 residues. CDR3: CASSPGGEAYGYTF. In DNA form, the CDR3 reads TGTGCCAGCAGCCCTGGTGGGGAGGCATATGGCTACACCTTC.